The clone carrying this T cell receptor beta chain was detected only a few times. No antigen is known for it. The CDR3 carries no conserved terminal phenylalanine or tryptophan, so it likely arises from a read error. Because the CDR3's place on the DNA is in doubt, the DNA is left out and the CDR3 is given as listed by TCRdb. For TCR, cDNA came from 5'RACE template switching, which added a universal primer site and UMIs. TCRdb reanalysed the 5' RACE reads using MiXCR and keeps one entry per CDR3 protein. The top ten clones hold roughly 3% of a sample with about 210,000 distinct CDR3 sequences, less than 3.5% of them seen once. The data derive from a study of T cells after yellow fever vaccination. Study-level points and caveats: Abundant clonotypes (contaminants from the bulk population) could be present in FACS-sorted repertoires. Reappearance after the booster was seen for most primary-vaccination clones, at 95% to 96% CD4 and less than 90% CD8. On re-exposure, the response was weaker but peaked faster, at day 5 versus 15.

Germline V gene sequence: CDR1 SGHRS, CDR2 YFSETQ. From its first to its last residue, the CDR3 has 11 amino acids. This TCR was recovered from a man younger than 30 who received the YFV17D yellow fever vaccine. Sequencing used CD4+ T cells sorted from PBMCs, obtained 10 days after the yellow fever booster vaccination. The chain links TRBV5-1 to TRBJ2-5; the D call of TRBD1 is as the table states it, not checked on the DNA. The CDR3 reads CASSAGDRSPD.